This T cell receptor beta chain was retrieved from a study of shared clonotypes between healthy human individuals. The authors' processing: ImmunoSEQ supplied junction-only sequences lacking quality scores, so filtering was different. Using immunoSEQ multiplex PCR, the repertoire was profiled, and TCRdb retains in-frame clones only, with some absent. That table is the source of V, J and clone size, and D and trimming were worked out from the DNA. The data contain around 1.1 million clones, roughly 74% of them seen just once; the ten biggest clones take up 0.55% to 0.7%. Findings and limits, study-wide: The expectation was that sequencing depth would affect clonotype sharing among donors.

Trimming removed 3 bases at V and 0 bases at J, with 7 bases between. CDR1 SGHNT and CDR2 YYREEE come from the germline V gene (reference sequence). The CDR3 runs 13 residues. In its sample, this clone was seen once. Its target is unknown. A read error likely explains this, since a far larger clone differs by one base. Sequenced input: memory CD4+ T cells from PBMCs. Subset denoted: CD45RA-negative fraction. This chain links TRBV5-4 with TRBJ2-7, with D possibly matching TRBD2 (6 bases). The origin of this receptor is a man younger than 35 in good health. Some clones in this sample may be carry-over from other donors' samples. Here the CDR3 reads CASSSTSSYEQYF. CDR3 bases: TGTGCCAGCAGCTCGACTAGCTCCTACGAGCAGTACTTC.